This T cell receptor beta chain derives from a study of blood T cell repertoires in COVID-19. Study information: COVID-19 samples, acute and convalescent, were from the United States, Italy and Spain. T cells, B-cell-depleted T cells, or PBMCs supplied cDNA or gDNA.

As processed by the authors: Estimation of nucleated cell counts was performed using reference gene primer amplification. Measured with immunoSEQ multiplex PCR; TCRdb has only the in-frame clones, and not every one. Clonal size and the V and J genes are those of that table, whereas D and trimming came from the DNA. Of about 300,000 clones listed, roughly 86% are singletons. Per the germline V gene, CDR1 is MNHEY and CDR2 is SVGAGI. There are 15 residues in the CDR3. V shed 7 bases, J shed 2 bases, and the junction held 8 bases outside the gene matches. The chain has TRBV6-5 and TRBJ2-5, with TRBD2 matching 9 bases. This receptor was obtained from a man between 70 and 80 years old with acute or convalescent COVID-19. The sequencing sample was made of peripheral blood. CDR3 residues: CASKRAGGRQETQYF. In DNA form, the CDR3 reads TGTGCCAGCAAACGAGCGGGGGGACGACAAGAGACCCAGTACTTC.